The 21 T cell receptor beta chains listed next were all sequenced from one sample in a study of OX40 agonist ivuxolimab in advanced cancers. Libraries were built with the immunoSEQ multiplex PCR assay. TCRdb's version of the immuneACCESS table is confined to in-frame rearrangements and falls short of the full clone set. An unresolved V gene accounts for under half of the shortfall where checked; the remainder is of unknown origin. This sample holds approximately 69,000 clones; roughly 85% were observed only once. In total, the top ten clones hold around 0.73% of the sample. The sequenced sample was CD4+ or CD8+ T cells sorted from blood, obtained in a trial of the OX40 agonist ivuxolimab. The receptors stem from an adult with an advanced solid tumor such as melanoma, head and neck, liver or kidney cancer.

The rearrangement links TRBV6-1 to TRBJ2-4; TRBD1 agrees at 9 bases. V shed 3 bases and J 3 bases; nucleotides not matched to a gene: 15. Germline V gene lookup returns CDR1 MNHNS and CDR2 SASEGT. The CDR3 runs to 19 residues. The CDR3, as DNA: TGTGCCAGCAGTGAGGGACAGGGTCGGGTTTTATGGGACAAAAACATTCAGTACTTC. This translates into CASSEGQGRVLWDKNIQYF.

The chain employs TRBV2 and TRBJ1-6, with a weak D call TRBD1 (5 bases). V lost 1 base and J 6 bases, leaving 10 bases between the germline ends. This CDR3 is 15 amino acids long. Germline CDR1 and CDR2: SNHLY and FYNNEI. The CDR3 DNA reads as TGTGCCAGCAGTGAAGTGGGGGGACCTAATTCACCCCTCCACTTT. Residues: CASSEVGGPNSPLHF.

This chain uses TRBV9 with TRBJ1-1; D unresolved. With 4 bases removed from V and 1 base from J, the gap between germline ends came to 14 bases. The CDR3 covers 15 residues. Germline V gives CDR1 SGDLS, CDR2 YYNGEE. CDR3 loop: CASSPREIGNTEAFF. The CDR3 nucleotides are TGTGCCAGCAGCCCGAGGGAGATTGGGAACACTGAAGCTTTCTTT.

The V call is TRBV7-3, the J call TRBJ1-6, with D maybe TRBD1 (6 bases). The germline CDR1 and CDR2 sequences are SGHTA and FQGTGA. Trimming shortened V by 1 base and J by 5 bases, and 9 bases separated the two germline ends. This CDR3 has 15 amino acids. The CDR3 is CASSLRAGDNSPLHF. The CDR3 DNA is TGTGCCAGCAGCTTAAGGGCAGGGGATAATTCACCCCTCCACTTT.

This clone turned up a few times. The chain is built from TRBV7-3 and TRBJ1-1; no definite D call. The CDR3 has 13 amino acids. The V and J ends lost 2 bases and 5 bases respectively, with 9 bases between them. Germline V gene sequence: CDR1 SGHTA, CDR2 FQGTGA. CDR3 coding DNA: TGTGCCAGCAGCTTAGCACAACGAACTGAAGCTTTCTTT. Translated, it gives CASSLAQRTEAFF.

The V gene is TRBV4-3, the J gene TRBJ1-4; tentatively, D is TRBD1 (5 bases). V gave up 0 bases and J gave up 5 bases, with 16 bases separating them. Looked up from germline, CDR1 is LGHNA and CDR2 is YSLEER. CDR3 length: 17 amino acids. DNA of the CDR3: TGCGCCAGCAGCCAAGAACCCTCAGGGTCGGGAAATGAAAAACTGTTTTTT. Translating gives CASSQEPSGSGNEKLFF.

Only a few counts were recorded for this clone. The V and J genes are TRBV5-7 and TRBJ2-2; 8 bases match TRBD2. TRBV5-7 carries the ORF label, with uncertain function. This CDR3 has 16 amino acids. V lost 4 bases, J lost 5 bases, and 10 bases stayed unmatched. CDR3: CASSAAPGLVTGELFF. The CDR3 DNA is TGTGCCAGCAGCGCGGCCCCGGGACTAGTTACCGGGGAGCTGTTTTTT.

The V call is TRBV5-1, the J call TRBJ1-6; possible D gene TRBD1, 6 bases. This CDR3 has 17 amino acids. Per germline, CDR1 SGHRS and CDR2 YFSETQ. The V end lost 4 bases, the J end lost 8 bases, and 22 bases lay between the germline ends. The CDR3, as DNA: TGCGCCAGCAGCGCGACCCCCCGGGACAAGAGGTATTCACCCCTCCACTTT. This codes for CASSATPRDKRYSPLHF.

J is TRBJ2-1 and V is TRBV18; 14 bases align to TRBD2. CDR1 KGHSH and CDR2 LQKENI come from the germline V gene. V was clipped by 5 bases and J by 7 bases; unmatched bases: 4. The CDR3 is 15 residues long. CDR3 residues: CASSARTSGGNEQFF. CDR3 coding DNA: TGTGCCAGCTCAGCAAGGACTAGCGGGGGGAATGAGCAGTTCTTC. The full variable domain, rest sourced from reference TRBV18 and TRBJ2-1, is NAGVMQNPRHLVRRRGQEARLRCSPMKGHSHVYWYRQLPEEGLKFMVYLQKENIIDESGMPKERFSAEFPKEGPSILRIQQVVRGDSAAYFCASSARTSGGNEQFFGPGTRLTVL.

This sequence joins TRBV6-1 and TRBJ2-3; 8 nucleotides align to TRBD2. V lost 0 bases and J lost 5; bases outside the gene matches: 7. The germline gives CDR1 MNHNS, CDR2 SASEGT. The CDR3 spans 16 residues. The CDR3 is CASSEAEAGVGDTQYF. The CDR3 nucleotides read TGTGCCAGCAGTGAAGCTGAAGCGGGAGTGGGAGATACGCAGTATTTT.

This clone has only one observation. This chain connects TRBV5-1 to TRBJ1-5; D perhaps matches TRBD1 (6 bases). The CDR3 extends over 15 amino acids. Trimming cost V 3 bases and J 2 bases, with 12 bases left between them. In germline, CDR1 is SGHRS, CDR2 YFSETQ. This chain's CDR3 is CASSWRRTGNQPQHF. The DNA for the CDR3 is TGCGCCAGCAGCTGGAGGCGGACAGGCAATCAGCCCCAGCATTTT.

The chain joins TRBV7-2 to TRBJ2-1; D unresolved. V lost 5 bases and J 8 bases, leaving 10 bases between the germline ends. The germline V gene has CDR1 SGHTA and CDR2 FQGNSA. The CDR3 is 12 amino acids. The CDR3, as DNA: TGTGCCAGCAGCCCCCAGGTCGATGAGCAGTTCTTC. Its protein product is CASSPQVDEQFF.

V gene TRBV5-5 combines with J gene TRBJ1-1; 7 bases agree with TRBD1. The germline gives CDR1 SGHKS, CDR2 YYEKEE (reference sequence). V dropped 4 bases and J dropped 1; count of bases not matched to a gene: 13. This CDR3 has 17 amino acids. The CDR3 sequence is CASSQRGDRLTNTEAFF. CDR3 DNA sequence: TGTGCCAGCAGCCAGAGGGGGGACAGATTGACGAACACTGAAGCTTTCTTT.

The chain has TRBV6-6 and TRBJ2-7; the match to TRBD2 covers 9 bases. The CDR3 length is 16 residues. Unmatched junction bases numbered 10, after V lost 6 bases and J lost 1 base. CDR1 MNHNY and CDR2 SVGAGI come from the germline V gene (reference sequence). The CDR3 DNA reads TGTGCCAGCAGCCCCGCGTCTAGCGGGGTATCCTACGAGCAGTACTTC. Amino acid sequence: CASSPASSGVSYEQYF.

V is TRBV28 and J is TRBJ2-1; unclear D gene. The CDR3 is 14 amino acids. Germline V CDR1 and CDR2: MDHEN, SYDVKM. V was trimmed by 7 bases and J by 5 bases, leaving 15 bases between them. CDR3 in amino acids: CASTNGPQNNEQFF. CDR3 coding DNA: TGTGCCAGCACGAATGGTCCCCAGAACAATGAGCAGTTCTTC.

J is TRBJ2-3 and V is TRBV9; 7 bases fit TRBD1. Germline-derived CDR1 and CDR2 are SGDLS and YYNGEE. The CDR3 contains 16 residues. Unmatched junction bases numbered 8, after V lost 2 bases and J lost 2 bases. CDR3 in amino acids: CASSVGGQSATDTQYF. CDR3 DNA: TGTGCCAGCAGCGTTGGGGGACAGAGTGCCACAGATACGCAGTATTTT.

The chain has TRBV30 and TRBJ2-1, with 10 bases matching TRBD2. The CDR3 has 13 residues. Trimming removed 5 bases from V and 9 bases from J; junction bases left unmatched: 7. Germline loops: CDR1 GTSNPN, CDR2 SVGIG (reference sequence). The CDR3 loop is CAWQRGGYGEQFF. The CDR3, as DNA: TGTGCCTGGCAGCGGGGGGGCTACGGTGAGCAGTTCTTC.

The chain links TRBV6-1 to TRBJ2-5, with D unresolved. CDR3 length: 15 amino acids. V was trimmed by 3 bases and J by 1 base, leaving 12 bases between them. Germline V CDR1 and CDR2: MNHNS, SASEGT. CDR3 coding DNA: TGTGCCAGCAGTGATCTGACTGGGATCCAAGAGACCCAGTACTTC. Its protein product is CASSDLTGIQETQYF.

The CDR3 DNA reads as TGTGCCAGCAGTTACTACGGGTATGAAGCTTTCTTT. As protein: CASSYYGYEAFF. J is TRBJ1-1 and V is TRBV6-5; no reliable D call. The CDR3 is 12 amino acids. Deletions cut 1 base from V and 7 bases from J, with 7 bases between. From germline, CDR1 is MNHEY and CDR2 SVGAGI.

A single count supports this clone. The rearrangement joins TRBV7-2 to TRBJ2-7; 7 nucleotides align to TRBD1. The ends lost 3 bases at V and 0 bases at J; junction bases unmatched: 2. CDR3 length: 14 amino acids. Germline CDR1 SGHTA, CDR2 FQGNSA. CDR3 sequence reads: CASSFRDSSYEQYF. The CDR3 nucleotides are TGTGCCAGCAGCTTCCGGGACAGCTCCTACGAGCAGTACTTC.

The CDR3 nucleotides read TGCGCCAGCAGCCTACAACTAGCGGGGAACTCCTACGAGCAGTACTTC. Its protein product is CASSLQLAGNSYEQYF. This rearrangement joins TRBV5-1 to TRBJ2-7; TRBD2 matches at 10 bases. Germline CDR1 SGHRS, CDR2 YFSETQ. V shed 4 bases, J shed 0 bases, and the junction held 7 bases outside the gene matches. The CDR3 has 16 residues.